These T cell receptor beta chains were read from a single sample in a study of PD-1 blockade in classical Hodgkin lymphoma. Measured with immunoSEQ multiplex PCR; TCRdb has only the in-frame clones, and not every one. Of 25,000 to 30,000 clones in the sample, approximately 90% were seen once. The sample here was CD4+ T cells from blood, taken before the fourth cycle of nivolumab. These receptors all come from a human donor with classical Hodgkin lymphoma. Both conserved end residues are part of each CDR3. The D gene is left open where the match is weak. Not all rows give a size; the values are once, few, many and, for expanded clones, a class.

D: TRBD1
J: TRBJ1-4
V: TRBV9
size: .
DNA: TGTGCCAGCAGCGTAGCCCTGGGACAGGGGAATGAAAAACTGTTTTTT
CDR3: CASSVALGQGNEKLFF

D: TRBD1
J: TRBJ1-2
V: TRBV29-1
size: .
DNA: TGCAGCTCCCTTGAAGGGGGCTGGGGCTACACCTTC
CDR3: CSSLEGGWGYTF

D: .
J: TRBJ1-1
V: TRBV5-1
size: .
DNA: TGCGCCAGCAGCTCCGTATTGACAGCTTACAACACTGAAGCTTTCTTT
CDR3: CASSSVLTAYNTEAFF

D: TRBD2
J: TRBJ2-3
V: TRBV4-1
size: .
DNA: TGCGCCAGCAGCCAACTAGCGGACCCCACAGATACGCAGTATTTT
CDR3: CASSQLADPTDTQYF

D: .
J: TRBJ2-2
V: TRBV12-5
size: .
DNA: TGTGCTAGTGGCCAGGGTACCGGGGAGCTGTTTTTT
CDR3: CASGQGTGELFF

D: TRBD1
J: TRBJ2-2
V: TRBV28
size: .
DNA: TGTGCCAGCAGTGCAGGACAGGGGATCACCGGGGAGCTGTTTTTT
CDR3: CASSAGQGITGELFF

D: TRBD1
J: TRBJ1-2
V: TRBV5-6
size: .
DNA: TGTGCCAGCAGCTTCGGACAGGCTAACTATGGCTACACCTTC
CDR3: CASSFGQANYGYTF

D: .
J: TRBJ2-7
V: TRBV27
size: .
DNA: TGTGCCAGCAGTTTATACTGGGAGGGGGCCTTCTACGAGCAGTACTTC
CDR3: CASSLYWEGAFYEQYF

D: TRBD2
J: TRBJ2-5
V: TRBV19
size: .
DNA: TGTGCCAGTAGCCCGACTAGCGGGGTGATACAAGAGACCCAGTACTTC
CDR3: CASSPTSGVIQETQYF

D: .
J: TRBJ2-7
V: TRBV18
size: .
DNA: TGTGCCAGCTCACCGGGAGCATCCTCCGAGCAGTACTTC
CDR3: CASSPGASSEQYF

D: .
J: TRBJ2-1
V: TRBV27
size: .
DNA: TGTGCCAGCAGTTTAACCATTCTAGCTTTCAATGAGCAGTTCTTC
CDR3: CASSLTILAFNEQFF

D: TRBD1
J: TRBJ2-7
V: TRBV5-1
size: .
DNA: TGCGCCAGCAGCTTGCGACAGGGAACGGGCTACGAGCAGTACTTC
CDR3: CASSLRQGTGYEQYF

D: .
J: TRBJ2-7
V: TRBV30
size: .
DNA: TGTGCCTGGAGTACCTGGGACCGTATGTCCTACGAGCAGTACTTC
CDR3: CAWSTWDRMSYEQYF

D: .
J: TRBJ2-3
V: TRBV4-1
size: .
DNA: TGCGCCAGCAGCCAAATAGGTCTCGGCGCAGATACGCAGTATTTT
CDR3: CASSQIGLGADTQYF

D: .
J: TRBJ1-1
V: TRBV6-6
size: .
DNA: TGTGCCAGCAGTCTTATGAGCGGTACTGAAGCTTTCTTT
CDR3: CASSLMSGTEAFF

D: .
J: TRBJ2-3
V: TRBV5-1
size: .
DNA: TGCGCCAGCAGCACATCGGACAGCACAGATACGCAGTATTTT
CDR3: CASSTSDSTDTQYF

D: .
J: TRBJ2-2
V: TRBV2
size: .
DNA: TGTGCCAGTTTACAGGAACACACCGGGGAGCTGTTTTTT
CDR3: CASLQEHTGELFF

D: TRBD2
J: TRBJ2-3
V: TRBV7-6
size: .
DNA: TGTGCCAGCAGCCAACTAGCGGGGGGGCTAGGGGTTTCAGATACGCAGTATTTT
CDR3: CASSQLAGGLGVSDTQYF

D: .
J: TRBJ1-5
V: TRBV21-1
size: .
DNA: TGTGCCAGCAGCAATGAGGGGTGGTTTAGCAATCAGCCCCAGCATTTT
CDR3: CASSNEGWFSNQPQHF

D: TRBD2
J: TRBJ2-7
V: TRBV28
size: .
DNA: TGTGCCAGCACCGAAGCGGGGGGTCCTTACACCTACGAGCAGTACTTC
CDR3: CASTEAGGPYTYEQYF

D: .
J: TRBJ2-6
V: TRBV6-6
size: .
DNA: TGTGCCAGCATGGGGGCCTCTGGGGCCAACGTCCTGACTTTC
CDR3: CASMGASGANVLTF

D: .
J: TRBJ2-7
V: TRBV5-1
size: .
DNA: TGCGCCAGCAGCCTTACGGCGGACACATACGAGCAGTACTTC
CDR3: CASSLTADTYEQYF

D: TRBD1
J: TRBJ2-2
V: TRBV4-1
size: .
DNA: TGCGCCAGCAGCCCAGGGACAGCCTCGAACACCGGGGAGCTGTTTTTT
CDR3: CASSPGTASNTGELFF

D: TRBD2
J: TRBJ2-1
V: TRBV2
size: .
DNA: TGTGCCAGCAGATACATTAGTGGGACTAGCGTTCATGAGCAGTTCTTC
CDR3: CASRYISGTSVHEQFF

D: TRBD1
J: TRBJ2-2
V: TRBV2
size: .
DNA: TGTGCCAGCAGCGGGACAGGGGCGACCGGGGAGCTGTTTTTT
CDR3: CASSGTGATGELFF

D: .
J: TRBJ1-1
V: TRBV19
size: .
DNA: TGTGCCAGTAGTTTCAGGGCGAACACTGAAGCTTTCTTT
CDR3: CASSFRANTEAFF

D: TRBD2
J: TRBJ2-3
V: TRBV9
size: .
DNA: TGTGCCAGCAGCGCCTTCGAGCGGGGGGGATTGACAGATACGCAGTATTTT
CDR3: CASSAFERGGLTDTQYF

D: .
J: TRBJ2-1
V: TRBV19
size: .
DNA: TGTGCCAGTTCGGGAGTTACCTACAATGAGCAGTTCTTC
CDR3: CASSGVTYNEQFF

D: .
J: TRBJ2-7
V: TRBV2
size: .
DNA: TGTGCCAGCAGTGAGCAGACCTACGAGCAGTACTTC
CDR3: CASSEQTYEQYF

D: .
J: TRBJ2-1
V: TRBV30
size: .
DNA: TGTGCCTGGAGTACACAGCGGGTACGGGAGCAGTTCTTC
CDR3: CAWSTQRVREQFF

D: TRBD1
J: TRBJ1-3
V: TRBV27
size: .
DNA: TGTGCCAGCAGTTCCCCAGGGGGCGGCACCATATATTTT
CDR3: CASSSPGGGTIYF

D: .
J: TRBJ2-2
V: TRBV13
size: .
DNA: TGTGCCAGCAGCCATCGTAGGGGTCCCTCGAACACCGGGGAGCTGTTTTTT
CDR3: CASSHRRGPSNTGELFF

D: TRBD2
J: TRBJ2-1
V: TRBV5-4
size: .
DNA: TGTGCCAGCAGCTTCGGACTAGCGGGAACTGAGCAGTTCTTC
CDR3: CASSFGLAGTEQFF

D: TRBD1
J: TRBJ1-5
V: TRBV19
size: .
DNA: TGTGCCAGTAGTATGGGGGGGGACAGGGTCAATCAGCCCCAGCATTTT
CDR3: CASSMGGDRVNQPQHF

D: .
J: TRBJ2-7
V: TRBV25-1
size: .
DNA: TGTGCCAGCAGGGGGGAGGGGGAGTCAACCTACGAGCAGTACTTC
CDR3: CASRGEGESTYEQYF

D: .
J: TRBJ2-2
V: TRBV6-5
size: .
DNA: TGTGCCAGCAGGTGGGACACCGGGGAGCTGTTTTTT
CDR3: CASRWDTGELFF

D: TRBD1
J: TRBJ1-5
V: TRBV4-1
size: .
DNA: TGCGCCAGCAGCCAGGCAGGGGGCTTCCAGCATTTT
CDR3: CASSQAGGFQHF

D: .
J: TRBJ1-6
V: TRBV27
size: .
DNA: TGTGCCACCAGAGGGGGAAATTCACCCCTCCACTTT
CDR3: CATRGGNSPLHF

D: .
J: TRBJ1-3
V: TRBV2
size: .
DNA: TGTGCCAGCTCCCCAATGGCAGGGGTTGGAAACACCATATATTTT
CDR3: CASSPMAGVGNTIYF

D: .
J: TRBJ2-3
V: TRBV29-1
size: .
DNA: TGCAGCGCCGGTTTGGTGGATACGCAGTATTTT
CDR3: CSAGLVDTQYF

D: .
J: TRBJ2-7
V: TRBV6-1
size: .
DNA: TGTGCCAGCAGTGAAAGCCCTAGGACGGCGGGCGAGCAGTACTTC
CDR3: CASSESPRTAGEQYF

D: TRBD1
J: TRBJ2-1
V: TRBV28
size: .
DNA: TGTGCCAGCTACGGACAGGGGGCTTTCAATGAGCAGTTCTTC
CDR3: CASYGQGAFNEQFF

D: .
J: TRBJ2-3
V: TRBV6-1
size: .
DNA: TGTGCCAGCACCCGGGAGTGGGGAACAGATACGCAGTATTTT
CDR3: CASTREWGTDTQYF

D: .
J: TRBJ2-5
V: TRBV7-2
size: .
DNA: TGTGCCAGCAGCTTAACGGAGACCCAGTACTTC
CDR3: CASSLTETQYF

D: .
J: TRBJ1-4
V: TRBV11-2
size: .
DNA: TGTGCCAGCAGCTTAGAACAGGGAAGTTTCGGTAATGAAAAACTGTTTTTT
CDR3: CASSLEQGSFGNEKLFF

D: .
J: TRBJ2-5
V: TRBV27
size: .
DNA: TGTGCCAGCACAGACCGTTTTGAGGGCCAGTACTTC
CDR3: CASTDRFEGQYF

D: .
J: TRBJ2-1
V: TRBV7-9
size: .
DNA: TGTGCCAGCAGCCTACAGGGCAATGAGCAGTTCTTC
CDR3: CASSLQGNEQFF

D: .
J: TRBJ2-7
V: TRBV18
size: .
DNA: TGTGCCAGCTCACCCTCAGGTGGGGGCTACGAGCAGTACTTC
CDR3: CASSPSGGGYEQYF

D: .
J: TRBJ2-2
V: TRBV5-1
size: .
DNA: TGCGCCAGCAGCTTGACAGGGCACACCGGGGAGCTGTTTTTT
CDR3: CASSLTGHTGELFF

D: TRBD1
J: TRBJ1-6
V: TRBV28
size: .
DNA: TGTGCCAGCAGTGGGACAGGGGGTCGATCACCCCTCCACTTT
CDR3: CASSGTGGRSPLHF

D: TRBD2
J: TRBJ2-5
V: TRBV4-2
size: .
DNA: TGTGCCAGCAGCCAAGACCAGCGGGGGGAGACCCAGTACTTC
CDR3: CASSQDQRGETQYF

D: .
J: TRBJ2-5
V: TRBV7-3
size: .
DNA: TGTGCCAGCAGCTTAACATTAGAAGAGACCCAGTACTTC
CDR3: CASSLTLEETQYF

D: TRBD2
J: TRBJ2-4
V: TRBV5-1
size: .
DNA: TGCGCCAGCAGCTCCGGGACTATTGAAGACATTCAGTACTTC
CDR3: CASSSGTIEDIQYF

D: .
J: TRBJ1-2
V: TRBV5-5
size: .
DNA: TGTGCCAGCAGCTTGGCTGACGGGACTCATTATGGCTACACCTTC
CDR3: CASSLADGTHYGYTF

D: TRBD2
J: TRBJ2-7
V: TRBV10-3
size: once
DNA: TGTGCCATCGGGGGGGGAGGTTCCTACGAGCAGTACTTC
CDR3: CAIGGGGSYEQYF

D: TRBD2
J: TRBJ2-1
V: TRBV29-1
size: .
DNA: TGCAGCGTTGGTGGGACTAGCGGGCATTACAATGAGCAGTTCTTC
CDR3: CSVGGTSGHYNEQFF

D: .
J: TRBJ2-2
V: TRBV7-3
size: .
DNA: TGTGCCAGCAGCCCGAGGGCGGGGGCCAGCACCGGGGAGCTGTTTTTT
CDR3: CASSPRAGASTGELFF

D: .
J: TRBJ1-1
V: TRBV6-1
size: .
DNA: TGTGCCAGCAGTACGACACAGGACGTTGAAGCTTTCTTT
CDR3: CASSTTQDVEAFF

D: TRBD2
J: TRBJ2-1
V: TRBV7-2
size: .
DNA: TGTGCCAGCAGCCCGACAGGGACTAGCGGGAGTGGTGAGCAGTTCTTC
CDR3: CASSPTGTSGSGEQFF